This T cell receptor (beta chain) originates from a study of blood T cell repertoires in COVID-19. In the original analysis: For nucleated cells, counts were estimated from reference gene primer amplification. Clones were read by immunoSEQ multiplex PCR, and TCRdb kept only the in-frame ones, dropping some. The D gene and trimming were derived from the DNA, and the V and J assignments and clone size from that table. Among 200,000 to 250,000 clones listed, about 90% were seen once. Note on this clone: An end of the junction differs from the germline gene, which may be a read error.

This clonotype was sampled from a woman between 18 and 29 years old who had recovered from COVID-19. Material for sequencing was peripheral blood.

CDR3 sequence reads: CAWSQSIDTQYF. The DNA for the CDR3 is TGTGCCTGGAGCCAAAGCATAGATACGCAGTATTTT. V is TRBV30 and J is TRBJ2-3, with D unresolved. The CDR3 totals 12 residues. Germline V gives CDR1 GTSNPN, CDR2 SVGIG (reference sequence).